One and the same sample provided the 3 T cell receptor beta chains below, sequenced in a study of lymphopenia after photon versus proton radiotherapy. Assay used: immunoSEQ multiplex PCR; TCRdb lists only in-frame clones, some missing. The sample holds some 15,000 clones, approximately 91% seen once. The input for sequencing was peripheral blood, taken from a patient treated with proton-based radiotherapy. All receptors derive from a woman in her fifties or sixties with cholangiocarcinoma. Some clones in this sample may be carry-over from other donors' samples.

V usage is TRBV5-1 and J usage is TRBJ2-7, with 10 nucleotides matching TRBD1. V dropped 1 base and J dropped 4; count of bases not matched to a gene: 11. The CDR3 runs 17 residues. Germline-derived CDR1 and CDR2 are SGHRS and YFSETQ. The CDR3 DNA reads TGCGCCAGCAGCTTGTATCGTGCGGGACAGGGGTTTTACGAGCAGTACTTC. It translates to CASSLYRAGQGFYEQYF.

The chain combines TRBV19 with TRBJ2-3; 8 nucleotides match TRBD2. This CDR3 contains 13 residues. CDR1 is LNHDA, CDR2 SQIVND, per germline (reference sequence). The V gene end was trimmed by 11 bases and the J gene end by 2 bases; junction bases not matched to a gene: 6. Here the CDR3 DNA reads TGTGCCGGAGCAGCGGGAGACACAGATACGCAGTATTTT. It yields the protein CAGAAGDTDTQYF.

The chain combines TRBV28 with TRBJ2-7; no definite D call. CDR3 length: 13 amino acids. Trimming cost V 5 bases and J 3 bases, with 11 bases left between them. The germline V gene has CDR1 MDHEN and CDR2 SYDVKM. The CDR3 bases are TGTGCCAGCAGTGGAGACATACGCTACGAGCAGTACTTC. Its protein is CASSGDIRYEQYF.